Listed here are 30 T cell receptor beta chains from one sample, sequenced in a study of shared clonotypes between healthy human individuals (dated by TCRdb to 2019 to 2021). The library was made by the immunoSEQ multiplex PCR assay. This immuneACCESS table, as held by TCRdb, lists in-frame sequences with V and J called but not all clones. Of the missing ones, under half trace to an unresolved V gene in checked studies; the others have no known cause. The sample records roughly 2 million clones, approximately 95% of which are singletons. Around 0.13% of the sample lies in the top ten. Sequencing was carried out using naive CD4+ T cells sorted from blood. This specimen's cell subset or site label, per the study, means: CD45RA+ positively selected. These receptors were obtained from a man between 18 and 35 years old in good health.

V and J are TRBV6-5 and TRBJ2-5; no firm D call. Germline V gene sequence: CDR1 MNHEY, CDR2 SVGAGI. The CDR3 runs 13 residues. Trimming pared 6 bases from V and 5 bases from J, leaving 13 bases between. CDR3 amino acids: CASSRTKQETQYF. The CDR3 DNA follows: TGTGCCAGCAGCCGGACCAAGCAGGAGACCCAGTACTTC.

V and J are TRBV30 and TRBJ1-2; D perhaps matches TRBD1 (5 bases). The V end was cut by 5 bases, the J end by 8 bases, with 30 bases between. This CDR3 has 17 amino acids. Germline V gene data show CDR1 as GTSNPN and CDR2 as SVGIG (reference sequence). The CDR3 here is CAWDPYSQGRGLWGYTF. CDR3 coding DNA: TGTGCCTGGGACCCCTACTCTCAGGGTCGGGGGTTGTGGGGCTACACCTTC.

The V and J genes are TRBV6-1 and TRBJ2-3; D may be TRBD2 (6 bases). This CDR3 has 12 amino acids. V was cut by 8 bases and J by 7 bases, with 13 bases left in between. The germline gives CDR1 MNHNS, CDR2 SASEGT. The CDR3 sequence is CASGGTVNTQYF. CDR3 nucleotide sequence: TGTGCCAGCGGCGGGACCGTCAATACGCAGTATTTT.

CDR3 nucleotide sequence: TGTGCCAGCTCACCCAAACAGGGGCTGAACACTGAAGCTTTCTTT. Its translation: CASSPKQGLNTEAFF. This chain connects TRBV18 to TRBJ1-1; 7 bases match TRBD1. This CDR3 region has 15 residues. V was clipped by 3 bases and J by 0 bases; unmatched bases: 4. The V gene's germline CDR1 is KGHSH and CDR2 LQKENI.

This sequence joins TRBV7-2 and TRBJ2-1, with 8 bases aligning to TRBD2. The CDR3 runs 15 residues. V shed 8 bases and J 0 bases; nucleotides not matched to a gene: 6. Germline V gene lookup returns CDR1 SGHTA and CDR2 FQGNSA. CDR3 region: CASRPSGSSYNEQFF. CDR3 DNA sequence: TGTGCCAGCCGACCGAGCGGGAGCTCCTACAATGAGCAGTTCTTC. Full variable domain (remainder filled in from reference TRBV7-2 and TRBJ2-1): GAGVSQSPSNKVTEKGKDVELRCDPISGHTALYWYRQSLGQGLEFLIYFQGNSAPDKSGLPSDRFSAERTGGSVSTLTIQRTQQEDSAVYLCASRPSGSSYNEQFFGPGTRLTVL.

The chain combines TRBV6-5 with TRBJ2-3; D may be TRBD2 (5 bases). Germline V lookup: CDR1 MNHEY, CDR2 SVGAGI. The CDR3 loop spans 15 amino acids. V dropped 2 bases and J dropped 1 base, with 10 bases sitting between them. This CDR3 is CASSYAGLRTDTQYF. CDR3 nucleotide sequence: TGTGCCAGCAGTTACGCAGGACTTCGCACAGATACGCAGTATTTT.

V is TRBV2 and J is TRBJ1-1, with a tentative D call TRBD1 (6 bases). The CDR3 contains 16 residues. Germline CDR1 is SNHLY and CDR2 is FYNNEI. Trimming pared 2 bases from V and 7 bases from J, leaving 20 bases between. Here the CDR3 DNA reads TGTGCCAGCAGTGAATTTAACCGGGGGCGAGACGGTGAAGCTTTCTTT. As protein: CASSEFNRGRDGEAFF. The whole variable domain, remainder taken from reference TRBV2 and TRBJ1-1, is EPEVTQTPSHQVTQMGQEVILRCVPISNHLYFYWYRQILGQKVEFLVSFYNNEISEKSEIFDDQFSVERPDGSNFTLKIRSTKLEDSAMYFCASSEFNRGRDGEAFFGQGTRLTVV.

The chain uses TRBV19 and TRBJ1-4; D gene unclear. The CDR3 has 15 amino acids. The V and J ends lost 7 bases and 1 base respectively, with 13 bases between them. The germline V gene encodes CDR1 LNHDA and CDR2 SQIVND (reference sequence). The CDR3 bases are TGTGCCAGTACGAGGTCTAGTCAAACTAATGAAAAACTGTTTTTT. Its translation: CASTRSSQTNEKLFF. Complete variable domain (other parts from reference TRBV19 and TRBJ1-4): DGGITQSPKYLFRKEGQNVTLSCEQNLNHDAMYWYRQDPGQGLRLIYYSQIVNDFQKGDIAEGYSVSREKKESFPLTVTSAQKNPTAFYLCASTRSSQTNEKLFFGSGTQLSVL.

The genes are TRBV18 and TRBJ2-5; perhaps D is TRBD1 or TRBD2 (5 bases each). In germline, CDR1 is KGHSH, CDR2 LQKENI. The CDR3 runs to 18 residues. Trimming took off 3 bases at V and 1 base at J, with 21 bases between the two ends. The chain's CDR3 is CASSPGLPGRRIQETQYF. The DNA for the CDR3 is TGTGCCAGCTCACCGGGTCTTCCGGGACGGCGGATCCAAGAGACCCAGTACTTC. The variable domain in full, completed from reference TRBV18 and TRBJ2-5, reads NAGVMQNPRHLVRRRGQEARLRCSPMKGHSHVYWYRQLPEEGLKFMVYLQKENIIDESGMPKERFSAEFPKEGPSILRIQQVVRGDSAAYFCASSPGLPGRRIQETQYFGPGTRLLVL.

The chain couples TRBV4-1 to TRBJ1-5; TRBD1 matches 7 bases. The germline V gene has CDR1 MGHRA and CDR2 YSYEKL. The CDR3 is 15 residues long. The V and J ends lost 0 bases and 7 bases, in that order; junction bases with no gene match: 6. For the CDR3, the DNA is TGCGCCAGCAGCCAAGAAGGGGGCGCAGGGCAGCCCCAGCATTTT. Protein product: CASSQEGGAGQPQHF.

The CDR3 region has the DNA TGTGCCAGTAGTATAGGGGCAGGGGCCACGAGCAATCAGCCCCAGCATTTT. Translated, it gives CASSIGAGATSNQPQHF. V is TRBV19 and J is TRBJ1-5; possible D gene TRBD1, 6 bases. The CDR3 length is 17 residues. Trimming stripped 1 base from V and 1 base from J, with 14 bases between. The germline V gene encodes CDR1 LNHDA and CDR2 SQIVND (reference sequence).

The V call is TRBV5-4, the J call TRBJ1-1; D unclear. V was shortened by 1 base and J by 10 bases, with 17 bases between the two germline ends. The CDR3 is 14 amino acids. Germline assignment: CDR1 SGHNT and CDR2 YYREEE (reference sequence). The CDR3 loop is CASSLNTLLPGAFF. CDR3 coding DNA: TGTGCCAGCAGCTTGAACACACTCCTCCCGGGAGCTTTCTTT.

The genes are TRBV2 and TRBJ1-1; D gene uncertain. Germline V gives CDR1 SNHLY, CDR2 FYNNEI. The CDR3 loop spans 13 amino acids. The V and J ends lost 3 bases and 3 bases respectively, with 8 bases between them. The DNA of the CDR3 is TGTGCCAGCAGTGAGAACACGTACACTGAAGCTTTCTTT. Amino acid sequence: CASSENTYTEAFF. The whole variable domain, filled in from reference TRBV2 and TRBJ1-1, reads EPEVTQTPSHQVTQMGQEVILRCVPISNHLYFYWYRQILGQKVEFLVSFYNNEISEKSEIFDDQFSVERPDGSNFTLKIRSTKLEDSAMYFCASSENTYTEAFFGQGTRLTVV.

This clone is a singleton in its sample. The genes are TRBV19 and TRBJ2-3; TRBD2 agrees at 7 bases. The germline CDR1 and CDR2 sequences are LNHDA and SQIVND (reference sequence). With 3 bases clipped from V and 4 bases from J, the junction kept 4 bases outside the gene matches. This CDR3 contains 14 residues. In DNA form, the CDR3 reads TGTGCCAGTAGTATGGGAGGGCCCCCAGATACGCAGTATTTT. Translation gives CASSMGGPPDTQYF.

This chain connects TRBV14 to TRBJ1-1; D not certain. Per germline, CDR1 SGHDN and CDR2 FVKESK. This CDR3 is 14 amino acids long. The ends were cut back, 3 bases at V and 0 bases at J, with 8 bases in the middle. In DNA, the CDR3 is TGTGCCAGCAGCCACCGGACGGTGAACACTGAAGCTTTCTTT. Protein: CASSHRTVNTEAFF. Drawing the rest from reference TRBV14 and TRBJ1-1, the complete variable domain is EAGVTQFPSHSVIEKGQTVTLRCDPISGHDNLYWYRRVMGKEIKFLLHFVKESKQDESGMPNNRFLAERTGGTYSTLKVQPAELEDSGVYFCASSHRTVNTEAFFGQGTRLTVV.

The CDR3 nucleotides read TGCAGCGTTAGGGGTGGGGAGCAAGCTAACTATGGCTACACCTTC. Protein product: CSVRGGEQANYGYTF. V gene TRBV29-1 combines with J gene TRBJ1-2; D may be TRBD1 (5 bases). The germline CDR1 and CDR2 sequences are SQVTM and ANQGSEA. V was shortened by 5 bases and J by 0 bases, with 16 bases between the two germline ends. The length of the CDR3 is 15 residues.

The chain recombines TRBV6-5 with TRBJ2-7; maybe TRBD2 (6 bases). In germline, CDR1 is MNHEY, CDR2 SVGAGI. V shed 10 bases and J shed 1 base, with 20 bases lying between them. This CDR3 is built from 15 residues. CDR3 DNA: TGTGCCACAAGGGAACGACCGGGACTTTCCTACGAGCAGTACTTC. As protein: CATRERPGLSYEQYF.

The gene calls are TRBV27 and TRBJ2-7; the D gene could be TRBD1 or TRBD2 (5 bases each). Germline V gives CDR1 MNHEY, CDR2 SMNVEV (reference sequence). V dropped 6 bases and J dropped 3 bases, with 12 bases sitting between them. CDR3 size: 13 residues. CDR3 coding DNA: TGTGCCAGCAGGGGGACCGCCCGCTACGAGCAGTACTTC. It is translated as CASRGTARYEQYF.

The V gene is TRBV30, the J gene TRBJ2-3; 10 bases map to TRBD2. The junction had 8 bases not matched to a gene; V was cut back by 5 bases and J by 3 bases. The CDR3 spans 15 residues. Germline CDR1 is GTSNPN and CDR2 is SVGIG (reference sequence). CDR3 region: CAWGLAGGRTDTQYF. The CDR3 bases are TGTGCCTGGGGATTAGCGGGGGGCCGTACAGATACGCAGTATTTT.

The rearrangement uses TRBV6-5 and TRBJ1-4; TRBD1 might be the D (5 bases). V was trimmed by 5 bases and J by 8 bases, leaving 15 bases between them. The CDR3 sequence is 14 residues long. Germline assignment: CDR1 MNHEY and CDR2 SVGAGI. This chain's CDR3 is CASSLDSLGEKLFF. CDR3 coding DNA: TGTGCCAGCAGTCTCGACAGTCTGGGCGAAAAACTGTTTTTT.

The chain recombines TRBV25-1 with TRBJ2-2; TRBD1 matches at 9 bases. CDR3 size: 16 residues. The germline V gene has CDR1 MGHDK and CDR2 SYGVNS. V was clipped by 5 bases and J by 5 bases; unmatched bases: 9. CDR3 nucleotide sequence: TGTGCCAGCAGTCAGACCGGGACAGGGAGTACCGGGGAGCTGTTTTTT. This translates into CASSQTGTGSTGELFF.

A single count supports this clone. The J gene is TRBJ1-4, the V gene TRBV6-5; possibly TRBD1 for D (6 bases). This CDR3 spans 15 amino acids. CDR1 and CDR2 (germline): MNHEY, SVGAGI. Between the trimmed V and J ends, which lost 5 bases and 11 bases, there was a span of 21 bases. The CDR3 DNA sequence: TGTGCCAGCAGTGTAATCTTGGCGGGGGCCCTCAAACTGTTTTTT. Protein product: CASSVILAGALKLFF.

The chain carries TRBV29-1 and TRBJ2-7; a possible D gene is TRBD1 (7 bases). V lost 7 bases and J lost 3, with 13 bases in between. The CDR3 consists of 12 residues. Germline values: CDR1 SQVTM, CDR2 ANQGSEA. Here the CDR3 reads CSGGDSFYEQYF. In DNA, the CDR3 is TGCAGCGGGGGGGACAGTTTCTACGAGCAGTACTTC.

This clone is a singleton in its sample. This CDR3 reads CATSGGDKATEKLFF. As DNA, the CDR3 is TGTGCCACCAGCGGAGGAGACAAGGCGACTGAAAAACTGTTTTTT. The V and J genes are TRBV15 and TRBJ1-4; D remains ambiguous. Germline lookup yields CDR1 LNHNV and CDR2 YYDKDF (reference sequence). The ends were cut back, 5 bases at V and 7 bases at J, with 17 bases in the middle. The CDR3 length is 15 residues.

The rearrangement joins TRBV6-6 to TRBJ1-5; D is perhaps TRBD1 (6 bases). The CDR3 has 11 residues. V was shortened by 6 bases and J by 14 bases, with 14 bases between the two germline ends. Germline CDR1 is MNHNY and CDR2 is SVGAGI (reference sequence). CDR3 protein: CASRAGAVKHF. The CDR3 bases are TGTGCCAGCAGGGCAGGGGCGGTAAAGCATTTT.

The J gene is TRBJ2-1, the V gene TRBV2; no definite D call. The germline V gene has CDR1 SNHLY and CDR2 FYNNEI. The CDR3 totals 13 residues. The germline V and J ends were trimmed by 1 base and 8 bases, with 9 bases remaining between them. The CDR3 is CASSEEYNDEQFF. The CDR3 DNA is TGTGCCAGCAGTGAAGAATACAACGATGAGCAGTTCTTC.

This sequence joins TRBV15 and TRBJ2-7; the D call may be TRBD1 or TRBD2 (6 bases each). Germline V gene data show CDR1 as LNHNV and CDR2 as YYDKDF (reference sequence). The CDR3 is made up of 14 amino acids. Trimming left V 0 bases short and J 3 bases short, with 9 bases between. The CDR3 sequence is CATSRDKGGYEQYF. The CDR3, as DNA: TGTGCCACCAGCAGAGATAAGGGGGGCTACGAGCAGTACTTC.

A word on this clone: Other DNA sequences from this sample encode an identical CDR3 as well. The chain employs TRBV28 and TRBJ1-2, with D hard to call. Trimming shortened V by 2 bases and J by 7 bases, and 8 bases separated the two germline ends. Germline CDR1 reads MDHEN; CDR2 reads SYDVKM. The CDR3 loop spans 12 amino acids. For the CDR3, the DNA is TGTGCCAGCAGTTTACGAGGTAGTGGCTACACCTTC. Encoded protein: CASSLRGSGYTF.

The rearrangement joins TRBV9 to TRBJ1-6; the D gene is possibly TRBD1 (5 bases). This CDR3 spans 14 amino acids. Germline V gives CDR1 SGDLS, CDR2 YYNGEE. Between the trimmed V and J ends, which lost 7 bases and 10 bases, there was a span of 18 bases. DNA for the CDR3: TGTGCCAGCCAACTTGGGGGAGGGAAGTCACCCCTCCACTTT. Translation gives CASQLGGGKSPLHF.

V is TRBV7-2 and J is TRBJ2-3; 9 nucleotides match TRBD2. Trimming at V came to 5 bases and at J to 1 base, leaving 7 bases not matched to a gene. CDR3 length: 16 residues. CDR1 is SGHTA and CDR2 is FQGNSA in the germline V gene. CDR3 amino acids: CASSRDLAGGTDTQYF. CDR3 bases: TGTGCCAGCAGCCGAGATTTAGCGGGGGGCACAGATACGCAGTATTTT.